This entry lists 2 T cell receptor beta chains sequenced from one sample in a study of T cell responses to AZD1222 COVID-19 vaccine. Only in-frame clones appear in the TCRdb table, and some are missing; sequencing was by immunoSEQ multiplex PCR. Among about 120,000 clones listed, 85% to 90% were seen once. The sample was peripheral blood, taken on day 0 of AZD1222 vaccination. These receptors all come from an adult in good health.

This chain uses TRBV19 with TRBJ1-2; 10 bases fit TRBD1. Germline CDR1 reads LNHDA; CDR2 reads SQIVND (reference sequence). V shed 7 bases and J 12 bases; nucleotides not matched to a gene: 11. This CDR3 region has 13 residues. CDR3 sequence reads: CASNTGTGDSHTF. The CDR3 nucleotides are TGTGCCAGTAATACCGGGACAGGGGATTCCCACACCTTC.

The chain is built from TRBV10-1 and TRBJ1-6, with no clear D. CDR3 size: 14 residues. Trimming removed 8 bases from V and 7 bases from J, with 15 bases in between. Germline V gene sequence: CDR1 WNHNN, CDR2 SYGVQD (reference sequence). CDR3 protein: CASSRGKENSPLHF. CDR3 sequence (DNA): TGCGCCAGCTCAAGAGGGAAAGAAAATTCACCCCTCCACTTT.